The 30 T cell receptor beta chains presented below share a single source sample, sequenced in a study of PD-1 blockade in classical Hodgkin lymphoma. The time point here: cycle 4 day 1 (C4D1), after more than five weeks of nivolumab. All the patients suffered relapse after autologous stem cell transplantation, and brentuximab vedotin exposure differed. Sequencing used immunoSEQ multiplex PCR; TCRdb keeps in-frame clones, though not all of them. This sample has about 41,000 clones, with roughly two thirds found just once. The source was peripheral blood mononuclear cells (PBMCs), collected before the fourth cycle of nivolumab. The receptors come from a human donor with classical Hodgkin lymphoma.

The chain couples TRBV2 to TRBJ2-1, with 13 positions matching TRBD2. Trimming cost V 1 base and J 8 bases; bases outside gene matches: 5. The V gene's germline CDR1 is SNHLY and CDR2 FYNNEI. This CDR3 is 16 amino acids long. The CDR3 spells CASSEGGLAGADEQFF. The CDR3 bases are TGTGCCAGCAGTGAAGGCGGACTAGCGGGGGCTGATGAGCAGTTCTTC.

This clone was counted a few times. The rearrangement uses TRBV7-6 and TRBJ1-3, with D possibly being TRBD1 (5 bases). The CDR3 is 14 amino acids. Germline V gene sequence: CDR1 SGHVS, CDR2 FNYEAQ. V lost 3 bases and J lost 2, with 8 bases in between. This CDR3 reads CASSLSGPGNTIYF. For the CDR3, the DNA is TGTGCCAGCAGCTTGTCAGGGCCTGGAAACACCATATATTTT.

V is TRBV29-1 and J is TRBJ2-2, with D uncertain. CDR1 and CDR2 from the germline V gene are SQVTM and ANQGSEA. The CDR3 runs to 12 residues. V was cut by 7 bases and J by 3 bases, with 9 bases left in between. The CDR3 protein is CSANSDTGELFF. Written as DNA, the CDR3 is TGCAGCGCAAACAGTGACACCGGGGAGCTGTTTTTT.

The chain combines TRBV4-2 with TRBJ2-7; D perhaps matches TRBD2 (5 bases). The V end lost 0 bases, the J end lost 3 bases, and 12 bases lay between the germline ends. The CDR3 is made up of 15 amino acids. The germline V gene encodes CDR1 LGHNA and CDR2 YNFKEQ. The CDR3 region is CASSQDRGLHYEQYF. CDR3 DNA: TGTGCCAGCAGCCAAGATCGGGGTCTACACTACGAGCAGTACTTC.

The rearrangement joins TRBV7-2 to TRBJ2-3, with 16 bases matching TRBD2. The CDR3 has 16 residues. Unmatched junction bases numbered 3, after V lost 4 bases and J lost 5 bases. Germline V lookup: CDR1 SGHTA, CDR2 FQGNSA. The CDR3 here is CASSWGLAGGQDTQYF. The DNA of the CDR3 is TGTGCCAGCAGCTGGGGACTAGCGGGGGGGCAAGATACGCAGTATTTT.

The rearrangement joins TRBV27 to TRBJ2-7; 8 bases are shared with TRBD1. The V segment lost 4 bases and the J segment 1 base; nucleotides outside the gene matches: 6. This CDR3 region has 15 residues. The germline V gene encodes CDR1 MNHEY and CDR2 SMNVEV (reference sequence). CDR3 sequence: CASSSPGQDSYEQYF. Written as DNA, the CDR3 is TGTGCCAGCAGTTCTCCGGGACAGGATTCCTACGAGCAGTACTTC.

The V and J genes are TRBV6-1 and TRBJ1-3; D not certain. V was pared by 0 bases and J by 0 bases, with 6 bases between. The V gene's germline CDR1 is MNHNS and CDR2 SASEGT. The CDR3 sequence is 15 residues long. CDR3 protein: CASSEAMYSGNTIYF. The CDR3 nucleotides are TGTGCCAGCAGTGAAGCTATGTACTCTGGAAACACCATATATTTT.

This chain links TRBV30 with TRBJ1-2; D possibly corresponds to TRBD1 (5 bases). Germline CDR1 is GTSNPN and CDR2 is SVGIG (reference sequence). The CDR3 covers 13 residues. V lost 0 bases and J lost 8, with 13 bases in between. CDR3 in amino acids: CAWSVASEGGYTF. CDR3 coding DNA: TGTGCCTGGAGTGTAGCATCTGAGGGGGGCTACACCTTC. Filled out from reference TRBV30 and TRBJ1-2, the complete variable domain reads SQTIHQWPATLVQPVGSPLSLECTVEGTSNPNLYWYRQAAGRGLQLLFYSVGIGQISSEVPQNLSASRPQDRQFILSSKKLLLSDSGFYLCAWSVASEGGYTFGSGTRLTVV.

V is TRBV11-1 and J is TRBJ2-7, with 8 bases lining up with TRBD1. Germline V gene data show CDR1 as SGHAT and CDR2 as FQDESV (reference sequence). The CDR3 extends over 14 amino acids. Unmatched junction bases numbered 8, after V lost 3 bases and J lost 7 bases. In DNA, the CDR3 is TGTGCCAGCAGCTTTTCGACAGGGGAAAGTGAGCAGTACTTC. Translation: CASSFSTGESEQYF.

There are a few counts of this clone. The chain is built from TRBV11-2 and TRBJ2-5, with TRBD1 matching 8 bases. Germline trimming cut 2 bases from V and 1 base from J; bases unmatched to any gene: 9. CDR1 SGHAT and CDR2 FQNNGV come from the germline V gene. The CDR3 contains 17 residues. The CDR3 DNA is TGTGCCAGCAGCTTAAGTCCAGGGGGCTACTCCCAAGAGACCCAGTACTTC. As protein: CASSLSPGGYSQETQYF.

J is TRBJ2-1 and V is TRBV4-3, with 7 positions matching TRBD2. The CDR3 is 15 residues long. Germline CDR1 LGHNA, CDR2 YSLEER. V trimming: 3 bases; J trimming: 7 bases; junction bases outside the gene matches: 9. The CDR3 DNA follows: TGCGCCAGCAGCCAGGGGGGGGAACGGAGTAATGAGCAGTTCTTC. It encodes CASSQGGERSNEQFF.

The gene calls are TRBV7-9 and TRBJ2-5; unclear D gene. The CDR3 spans 16 residues. Trimming took off 5 bases at V and 5 bases at J, with 21 bases between the two ends. Per the germline V gene, CDR1 is SEHNR and CDR2 is FQNEAQ (reference sequence). CDR3 region: CASSQNAGLFYETQYF. DNA for the CDR3: TGTGCCAGCAGCCAGAACGCCGGGCTTTTTTACGAGACCCAGTACTTC.

The chain employs TRBV7-8 and TRBJ2-3, with TRBD1 matching over 10 bases. The junction had 8 bases not matched to a gene; V was cut back by 2 bases and J by 0 bases. Looked up from germline, CDR1 is SGHVS and CDR2 is FQNEAQ. The CDR3 consists of 18 residues. As DNA, the CDR3 is TGTGCCAGCAGCTTAATGGGACAGGGGAGCGGTAGCACAGATACGCAGTATTTT. Amino acids: CASSLMGQGSGSTDTQYF. Drawing the rest from reference TRBV7-8 and TRBJ2-3, the complete variable domain is GAGVSQSPRYKVAKRGQDVALRCDPISGHVSLFWYQQALGQGPEFLTYFQNEAQLDKSGLPSDRFFAERPEGSVSTLKIQRTQQEDSAVYLCASSLMGQGSGSTDTQYFGPGTRLTVL.

The chain employs TRBV6-1 and TRBJ2-7; D unclear. V was cut by 9 bases and J by 4 bases, with 7 bases left in between. The germline V gene has CDR1 MNHNS and CDR2 SASEGT. CDR3 size: 10 residues. CDR3 amino acids: CASGGYEQYF. For the CDR3, the DNA is TGTGCCAGTGGTGGATACGAGCAGTACTTC.

The gene calls are TRBV27 and TRBJ2-1; no clear D gene. CDR3 length equals 15 residues. The ends were cut back, 2 bases at V and 10 bases at J, with 18 bases in the middle. The germline CDR1 and CDR2 sequences are MNHEY and SMNVEV (reference sequence). The CDR3 spells CASSLKVEGLREQFF. The CDR3, as DNA: TGTGCCAGCAGTTTAAAAGTCGAAGGGCTCAGGGAGCAGTTCTTC.

This clone turned up a few times. This chain joins TRBV2 and TRBJ1-1; D is ambiguous. CDR1 is SNHLY and CDR2 is FYNNEI in the germline V gene. V was cut by 7 bases and J by 1 base, with 13 bases left in between. The CDR3 consists of 14 residues. CDR3 sequence reads: CASTIIEQNTEAFF. CDR3 DNA sequence: TGTGCCAGCACAATCATCGAACAGAACACTGAAGCTTTCTTT. Drawing the rest from reference TRBV2 and TRBJ1-1, the complete variable domain is EPEVTQTPSHQVTQMGQEVILRCVPISNHLYFYWYRQILGQKVEFLVSFYNNEISEKSEIFDDQFSVERPDGSNFTLKIRSTKLEDSAMYFCASTIIEQNTEAFFGQGTRLTVV.

This clone was seen only a few times. For the CDR3, the DNA is TGTGCCAGCAAAAGGCAGGGGCAGTACGAGCAGTACTTC. It is translated as CASKRQGQYEQYF. The chain links TRBV19 to TRBJ2-7; the D gene is possibly TRBD1 (6 bases). Trimming stripped 9 bases from V and 4 bases from J, with 16 bases between. The CDR3 is made up of 13 amino acids. CDR1 is LNHDA, CDR2 SQIVND, per germline (reference sequence).

This chain uses TRBV10-3 with TRBJ1-1, with D perhaps TRBD1 (6 bases). The V end was cut by 6 bases, the J end by 6 bases, with 14 bases between. The germline gives CDR1 ENHRY, CDR2 SYGVKD. The CDR3 has 13 amino acids. CDR3 residues: CAIRGGAVSEAFF. CDR3 in DNA: TGTGCCATCAGGGGGGGGGCTGTGTCTGAAGCTTTCTTT.

This clone was observed many times. The chain has TRBV19 and TRBJ1-6, with D unclear. Trimming stripped 3 bases from V and 10 bases from J, with 13 bases between. This CDR3 is built from 14 residues. The germline gives CDR1 LNHDA, CDR2 SQIVND (reference sequence). CDR3 residues: CASSITPLQSPLHF. The CDR3 nucleotides read TGTGCCAGTAGTATCACCCCTCTCCAGTCACCCCTCCACTTT.

The chain carries TRBV5-1 and TRBJ2-3; possible D gene TRBD2, 5 bases. V lost 4 bases to trimming and J lost 1 base, with 7 bases between them. The CDR3 loop spans 13 amino acids. Germline V gene data show CDR1 as SGHRS and CDR2 as YFSETQ. The CDR3 loop is CASSPGGTDTQYF. The CDR3 nucleotides are TGCGCCAGCAGCCCCGGGGGCACAGATACGCAGTATTTT.

This rearrangement joins TRBV27 to TRBJ1-1; no reliable D call. From germline, CDR1 is MNHEY and CDR2 SMNVEV (reference sequence). Trimming left V 2 bases short and J 4 bases short, with 2 bases between. This CDR3 is 11 amino acids long. The CDR3 region has the DNA TGTGCCAGCAGTTTAGGCACTGAAGCTTTCTTT. This translates into CASSLGTEAFF.

This chain joins TRBV30 and TRBJ1-2; D perhaps matches TRBD1 (5 bases). The V and J ends lost 3 bases and 0 bases respectively, with 8 bases between them. Germline-derived CDR1 and CDR2 are GTSNPN and SVGIG (reference sequence). The CDR3 runs 13 residues. The CDR3 DNA reads TGTGCCTGGAGCAGACAGACTAACTATGGCTACACCTTC. Protein: CAWSRQTNYGYTF.

V and J are TRBV7-2 and TRBJ1-5, with D unresolved. From germline, CDR1 is SGHTA and CDR2 FQGNSA. With 2 bases removed from V and 5 bases from J, the gap between germline ends came to 7 bases. This CDR3 has 13 amino acids. CDR3: CASSLTIDQPQHF. The CDR3 nucleotides are TGTGCCAGCAGCTTAACGATTGATCAGCCCCAGCATTTT. The full variable domain, rest sourced from reference TRBV7-2 and TRBJ1-5, is GAGVSQSPSNKVTEKGKDVELRCDPISGHTALYWYRQSLGQGLEFLIYFQGNSAPDKSGLPSDRFSAERTGGSVSTLTIQRTQQEDSAVYLCASSLTIDQPQHFGDGTRLSIL.

The chain couples TRBV4-1 to TRBJ2-3; 7 nucleotides agree with TRBD2. CDR1 and CDR2 from the germline V gene are MGHRA and YSYEKL. The J segment lost 0 bases and the V segment lost 1 base, leaving 16 bases of the junction unmatched. The CDR3 has 20 amino acids. As DNA, the CDR3 is TGCGCCAGCAGCCAAGTCGATACTAGCGAATACGCTCCTAGCACAGATACGCAGTATTTT. Protein sequence: CASSQVDTSEYAPSTDTQYF.

V gene TRBV27 combines with J gene TRBJ1-1, with a possible D match to TRBD1 (6 bases). Per the germline V gene, CDR1 is MNHEY and CDR2 is SMNVEV (reference sequence). This CDR3 region has 17 residues. V lost 1 base to trimming and J lost 1 base, with 16 bases between them. The CDR3 protein is CASSLFRGATTNTEAFF. The CDR3 DNA is TGTGCCAGCAGTTTATTCCGGGGGGCGACAACGAACACTGAAGCTTTCTTT.

The CDR3 loop reads CASSRFNEQFF. CDR3 DNA sequence: TGTGCCAGTAGTCGGTTCAATGAGCAGTTCTTC. This chain links TRBV19 with TRBJ2-1; D is ambiguous. The CDR3 extends over 11 amino acids. Germline V gene lookup returns CDR1 LNHDA and CDR2 SQIVND (reference sequence). V was cut by 5 bases and J by 6 bases, with 5 bases left in between.

The chain couples TRBV27 to TRBJ2-1; no reliable D call. V lost 3 bases, J lost 4 bases, and 7 bases lay in between. The CDR3 is 13 amino acids. Germline V CDR1 and CDR2: MNHEY, SMNVEV (reference sequence). CDR3 region: CASSLNHYNEQFF. Here the CDR3 DNA reads TGTGCCAGCAGTTTGAATCATTACAATGAGCAGTTCTTC.

The chain links TRBV18 to TRBJ2-5; D might be TRBD1 or TRBD2, each matching 5 bases. Trimming took 0 bases from V and 1 from J, leaving 9 bases between them. The CDR3 is 15 residues long. From germline, CDR1 is KGHSH and CDR2 LQKENI. The CDR3 loop reads CASSPPTGGQETQYF. Here the CDR3 DNA reads TGTGCCAGCTCACCACCGACTGGGGGCCAAGAGACCCAGTACTTC.

A word on this clone: A junction end diverges from the germline sequence, so it may reflect a read error. CDR3 DNA: TGCGCCAGCAGCCAAGATGGACCGCAGGGTCTTTACTTC. Translation: CASSQDGPQGLYF. The chain has TRBV4-1 and TRBJ1-2; D is perhaps TRBD1 (5 bases). This CDR3 has 13 residues. Germline V CDR1 and CDR2: MGHRA, YSYEKL.

This clone has just a few counts. V is TRBV28 and J is TRBJ1-1, with no clear D. V lost 3 bases and J 1 base, leaving 12 bases between the germline ends. The CDR3 consists of 15 residues. Germline V gene sequence: CDR1 MDHEN, CDR2 SYDVKM. The CDR3 DNA reads TGTGCCAGCAGTTTGCCCTATACAGAGAACACTGAAGCTTTCTTT. Protein product: CASSLPYTENTEAFF.